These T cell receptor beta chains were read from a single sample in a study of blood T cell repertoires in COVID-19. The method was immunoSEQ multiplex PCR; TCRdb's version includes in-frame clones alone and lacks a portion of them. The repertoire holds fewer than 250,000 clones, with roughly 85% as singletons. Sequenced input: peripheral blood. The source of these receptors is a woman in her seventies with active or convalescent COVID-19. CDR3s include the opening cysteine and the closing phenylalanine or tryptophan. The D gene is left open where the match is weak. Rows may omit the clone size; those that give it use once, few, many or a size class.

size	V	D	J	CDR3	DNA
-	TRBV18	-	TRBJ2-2	CASSPQTASNTGELFF	TGTGCCAGCTCACCACAAACAGCATCCAACACCGGGGAGCTGTTTTTT
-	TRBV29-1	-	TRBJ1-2	CSVDSGPHGYTF	TGCAGCGTTGATTCAGGTCCACATGGCTACACCTTC
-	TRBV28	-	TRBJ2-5	CASSLGGLSAGSETQYF	TGTGCCAGCAGCCTCGGGGGGCTTAGCGCGGGTTCAGAGACCCAGTACTTC
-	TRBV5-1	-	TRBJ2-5	CASSLWGPQETQYF	TGCGCCAGCAGCTTGTGGGGCCCCCAAGAGACCCAGTACTTC
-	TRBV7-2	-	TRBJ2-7	CVSSLDSRSYEQYF	TGTGTCAGCAGCCTGGACAGTCGCTCCTACGAGCAGTACTTC
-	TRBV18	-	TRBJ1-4	CASSQSGGEKLFF	TGTGCCAGCTCACAATCAGGTGGCGAAAAACTGTTTTTT
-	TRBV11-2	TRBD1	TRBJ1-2	CASSLDGQGAGGYTF	TGTGCCAGCAGCTTAGATGGACAGGGGGCGGGAGGCTACACCTTC
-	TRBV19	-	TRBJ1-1	CASSIEGANTEAFF	TGTGCCAGTAGTATAGAGGGGGCGAACACTGAAGCTTTCTTT
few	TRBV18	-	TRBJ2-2	CASSPLSTGNTGELFF	TGTGCCAGCTCACCACTGTCGACAGGGAACACCGGGGAGCTGTTTTTT
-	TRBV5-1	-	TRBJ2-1	CASSLGEDNEQFF	TGCGCCAGCAGCCTGGGGGAGGACAATGAGCAGTTCTTC
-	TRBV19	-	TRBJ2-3	CASSSQVSTDTQYF	TGTGCCAGTAGTTCACAGGTCAGCACAGATACGCAGTATTTT
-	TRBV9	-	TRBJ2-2	CASRGSGGPTGELFF	TGTGCCAGCAGGGGCTCGGGGGGCCCCACCGGGGAGCTGTTTTTT
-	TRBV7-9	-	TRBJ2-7	CASSLGGFRVWLEQYF	TGTGCCAGCAGCTTAGGAGGATTCCGGGTATGGCTCGAGCAGTACTTC
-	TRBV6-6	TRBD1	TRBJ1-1	CASSSTGGRNTEAFF	TGTGCCAGCAGTTCAACAGGGGGCCGAAACACTGAAGCTTTCTTT
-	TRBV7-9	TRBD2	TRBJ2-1	CASSPIAGYGNEQFF	TGTGCCAGCAGCCCCATAGCGGGGTACGGCAATGAGCAGTTCTTC
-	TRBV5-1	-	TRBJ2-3	CASSLVARRGTDTQYF	TGCGCCAGCAGCTTGGTAGCTAGGAGGGGCACAGATACGCAGTATTTT
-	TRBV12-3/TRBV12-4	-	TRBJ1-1	CASTFAGNTEAFF	TGTGCCAGCACTTTCGCAGGGAACACTGAAGCTTTCTTT
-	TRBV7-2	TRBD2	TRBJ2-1	CASSPTGTSHNEQFF	TGTGCCAGCAGCCCGACCGGGACTAGCCACAATGAGCAGTTCTTC
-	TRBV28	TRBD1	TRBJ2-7	CASSLGGQGKYEQYF	TGTGCCAGCAGTTTAGGAGGACAGGGAAAATACGAGCAGTACTTC
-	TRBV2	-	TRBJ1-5	CASSERTERQPQHF	TGTGCCAGCAGTGAAAGGACAGAACGTCAGCCCCAGCATTTT
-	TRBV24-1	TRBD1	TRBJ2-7	CATSEWADRANYEQYF	TGTGCCACCAGTGAGTGGGCGGACAGGGCGAACTACGAGCAGTACTTC
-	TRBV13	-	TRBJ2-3	CASSPPLLGGLKESTDTQYF	TGTGCCAGCAGCCCACCGCTTTTGGGGGGGCTGAAAGAAAGCACAGATACGCAGTATTTT
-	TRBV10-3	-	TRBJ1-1	CAITGTSNTEAFF	TGTGCCATCACCGGGACATCGAACACTGAAGCTTTCTTT
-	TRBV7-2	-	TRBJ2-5	CASSLGGGPETQYF	TGTGCCAGCAGCTTAGGGGGGGGGCCAGAGACCCAGTACTTC
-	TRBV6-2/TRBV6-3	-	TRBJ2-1	CASSYSGLAATVGQFF	TGTGCCAGCAGTTACTCGGGGTTAGCGGCCACGGTCGGGCAGTTCTTC
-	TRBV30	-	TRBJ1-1	CAWTQGITEAFF	TGTGCCTGGACTCAGGGGATAACTGAAGCTTTCTTT
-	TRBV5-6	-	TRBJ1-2	CASSLFRGSYTF	TGTGCCAGCAGCTTGTTTCGGGGGAGCTACACCTTC
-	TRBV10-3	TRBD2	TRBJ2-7	CAISESLAGDEQYF	TGTGCCATCAGTGAGTCCCTGGCGGGGGACGAGCAGTACTTC
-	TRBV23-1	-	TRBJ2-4	CASSMEVVSRHIQYF	TGCGCCAGCAGTATGGAGGTAGTCAGTAGGCACATTCAGTACTTC
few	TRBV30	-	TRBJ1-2	CAWSAYSYGYTF	TGTGCCTGGAGTGCGTATAGCTATGGCTACACCTTC